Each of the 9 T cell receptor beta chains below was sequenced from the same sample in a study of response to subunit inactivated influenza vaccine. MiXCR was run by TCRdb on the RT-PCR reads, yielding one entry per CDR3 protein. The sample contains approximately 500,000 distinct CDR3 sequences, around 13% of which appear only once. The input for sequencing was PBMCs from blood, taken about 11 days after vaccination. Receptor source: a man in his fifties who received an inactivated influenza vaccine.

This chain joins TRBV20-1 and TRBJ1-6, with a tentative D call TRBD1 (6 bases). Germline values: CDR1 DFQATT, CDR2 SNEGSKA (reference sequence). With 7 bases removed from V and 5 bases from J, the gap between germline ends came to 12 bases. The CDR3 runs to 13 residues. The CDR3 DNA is TGCAGTGTGGACAGATTCAATAATTCACCCCTCCACTTT. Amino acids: CSVDRFNNSPLHF.

As DNA, the CDR3 is TGTGCCAGCAGTTACATCGGCGGAAATCAGCCCCAGCATTTT. This encodes CASSYIGGNQPQHF. The chain joins TRBV6-2 or TRBV6-3 to TRBJ1-5; D is unresolved. The V end lost 2 bases, the J end lost 4 bases, and 9 bases lay between the germline ends. The germline CDR1 and CDR2 sequences are MNHEY and SVGEGT. The CDR3 is 14 residues long.

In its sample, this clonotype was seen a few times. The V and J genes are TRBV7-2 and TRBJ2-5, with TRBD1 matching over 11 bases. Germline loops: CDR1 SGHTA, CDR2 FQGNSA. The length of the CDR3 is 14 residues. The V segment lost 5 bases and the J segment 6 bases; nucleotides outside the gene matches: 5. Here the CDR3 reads CASSPGQGAKTQYF. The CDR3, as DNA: TGTGCCAGCAGCCCTGGACAGGGGGCAAAGACCCAGTACTTC. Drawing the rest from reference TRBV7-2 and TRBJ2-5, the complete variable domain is GAGVSQSPSNKVTEKGKDVELRCDPISGHTALYWYRQSLGQGLEFLIYFQGNSAPDKSGLPSDRFSAERTGGSVSTLTIQRTQQEDSAVYLCASSPGQGAKTQYFGPGTRLLVL.

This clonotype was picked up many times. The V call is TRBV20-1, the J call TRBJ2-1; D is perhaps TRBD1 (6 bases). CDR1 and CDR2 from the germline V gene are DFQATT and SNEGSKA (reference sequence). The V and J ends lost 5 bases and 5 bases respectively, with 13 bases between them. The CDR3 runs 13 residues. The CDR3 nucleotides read TGCAGTGCTCGCCCCACAGGGAACAATGAGCAGTTCTTC. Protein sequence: CSARPTGNNEQFF.

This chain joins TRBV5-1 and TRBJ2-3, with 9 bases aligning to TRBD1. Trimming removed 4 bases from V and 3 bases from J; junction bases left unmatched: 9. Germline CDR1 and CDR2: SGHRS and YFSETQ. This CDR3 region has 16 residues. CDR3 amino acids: CASSPWTGEGTDTQYF. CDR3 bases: TGCGCCAGCAGCCCATGGACAGGGGAGGGAACAGATACGCAGTATTTT. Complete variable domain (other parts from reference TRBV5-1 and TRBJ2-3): KAGVTQTPRYLIKTRGQQVTLSCSPISGHRSVSWYQQTPGQGLQFLFEYFSETQRNKGNFPGRFSGRQFSNSRSEMNVSTLELGDSALYLCASSPWTGEGTDTQYFGPGTRLTVL.

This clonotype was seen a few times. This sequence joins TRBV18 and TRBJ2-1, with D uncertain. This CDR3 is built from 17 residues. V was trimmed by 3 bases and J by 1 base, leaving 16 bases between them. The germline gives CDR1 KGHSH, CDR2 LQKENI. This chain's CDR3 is CASSPIDQLLSYNEQFF. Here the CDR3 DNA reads TGTGCCAGCTCACCGATTGACCAACTCCTGTCCTACAATGAGCAGTTCTTC.

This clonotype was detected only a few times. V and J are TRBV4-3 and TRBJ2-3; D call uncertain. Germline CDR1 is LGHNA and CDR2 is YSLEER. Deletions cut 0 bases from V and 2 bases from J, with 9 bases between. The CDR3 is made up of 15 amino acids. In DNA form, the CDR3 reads TGCGCCAGCAGCCAAGATGCAGGAAACACAGATACGCAGTATTTT. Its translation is CASSQDAGNTDTQYF.

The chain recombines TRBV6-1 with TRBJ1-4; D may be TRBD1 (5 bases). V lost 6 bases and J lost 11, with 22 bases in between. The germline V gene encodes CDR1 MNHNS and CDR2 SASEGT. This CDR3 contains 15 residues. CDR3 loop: CASSPRGGSDGKLFF. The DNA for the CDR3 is TGTGCCAGCAGCCCCCGGGGGGGGAGCGATGGGAAACTGTTTTTT.

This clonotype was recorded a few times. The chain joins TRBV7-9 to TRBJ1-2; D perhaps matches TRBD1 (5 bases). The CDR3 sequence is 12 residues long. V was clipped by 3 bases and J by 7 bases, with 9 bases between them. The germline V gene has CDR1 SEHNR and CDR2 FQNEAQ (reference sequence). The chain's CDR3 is CASSLTATGYTF. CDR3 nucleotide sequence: TGTGCCAGCAGCTTGACAGCAACTGGCTACACCTTC.